This T cell receptor beta chain is from a study of control samples from healthy donors and cancer patients. The CDR3 length is 13 residues. Germline CDR1 MNHEY, CDR2 SMNVEV (reference sequence). Trimming removed 7 bases from V and 1 base from J; junction bases left unmatched: 4. Profiling relied on immunoSEQ multiplex PCR, and the TCRdb table lists in-frame clones only, not all of them. The repertoire includes 400,000 to 450,000 clones, around nine tenths of them detected once, and approximately 6.3% sits in the top ten. This clonotype was obtained from a man aged 40-49 years with head and neck cancer. The specimen sequenced was PBMCs. The chain joins TRBV27 to TRBJ2-7; 7 bases line up with TRBD1. CDR3 amino acids: CASMETGSYEQYF. The DNA for the CDR3 is TGTGCCAGCATGGAGACAGGGTCCTACGAGCAGTACTTC.